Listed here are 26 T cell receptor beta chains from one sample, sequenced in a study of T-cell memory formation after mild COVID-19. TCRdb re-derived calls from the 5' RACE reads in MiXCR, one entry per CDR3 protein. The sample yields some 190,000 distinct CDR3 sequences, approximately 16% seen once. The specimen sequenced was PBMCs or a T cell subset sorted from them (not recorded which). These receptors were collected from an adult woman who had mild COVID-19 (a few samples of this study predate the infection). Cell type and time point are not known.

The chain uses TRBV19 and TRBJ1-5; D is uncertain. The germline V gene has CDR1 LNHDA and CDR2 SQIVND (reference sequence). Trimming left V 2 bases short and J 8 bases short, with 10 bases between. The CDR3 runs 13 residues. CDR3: CASSIRNPEPQHF. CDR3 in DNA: TGTGCCAGTAGTATAAGGAACCCTGAGCCCCAGCATTTT.

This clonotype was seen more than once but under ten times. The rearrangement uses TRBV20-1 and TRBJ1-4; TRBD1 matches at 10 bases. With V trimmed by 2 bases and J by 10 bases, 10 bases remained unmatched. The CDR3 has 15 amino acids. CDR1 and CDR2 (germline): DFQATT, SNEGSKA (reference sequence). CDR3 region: CSARLPGTGEGKLFF. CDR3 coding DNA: TGCAGTGCTAGATTACCAGGGACAGGGGAGGGAAAACTGTTTTTT.

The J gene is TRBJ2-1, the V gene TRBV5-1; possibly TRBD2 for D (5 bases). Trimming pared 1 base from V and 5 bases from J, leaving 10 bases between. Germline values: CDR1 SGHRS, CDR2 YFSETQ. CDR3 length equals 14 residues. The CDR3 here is CASSLSTGNNEQFF. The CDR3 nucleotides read TGCGCCAGCAGCTTGTCAACGGGGAACAATGAGCAGTTCTTC.

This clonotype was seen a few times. The CDR3 loop reads CAISETPSTDTQYF. For the CDR3, the DNA is TGTGCCATCAGTGAGACCCCGAGCACAGATACGCAGTATTTT. The chain is built from TRBV10-3 and TRBJ2-3, with D unclear. The CDR3 covers 14 residues. Looked up from germline, CDR1 is ENHRY and CDR2 is SYGVKD. V was trimmed by 2 bases and J by 0 bases, leaving 6 bases between them.

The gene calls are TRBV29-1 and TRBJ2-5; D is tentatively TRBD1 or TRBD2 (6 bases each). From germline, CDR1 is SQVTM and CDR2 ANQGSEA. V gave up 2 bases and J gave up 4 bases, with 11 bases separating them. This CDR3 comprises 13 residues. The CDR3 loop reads CSVEWGAGETQYF. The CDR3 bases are TGCAGCGTTGAATGGGGGGCTGGAGAGACCCAGTACTTC.

CDR3 bases: TGTGCCAGCAGCCCGGTAGCGGGACAGTCAATTTTCGAGCAGTTCTTC. Amino acid sequence: CASSPVAGQSIFEQFF. The V gene is TRBV7-8, the J gene TRBJ2-1; D perhaps matches TRBD2 (8 bases). The CDR3 is 16 residues long. Germline lookup yields CDR1 SGHVS and CDR2 FQNEAQ. V dropped 5 bases and J dropped 10 bases, with 24 bases sitting between them.

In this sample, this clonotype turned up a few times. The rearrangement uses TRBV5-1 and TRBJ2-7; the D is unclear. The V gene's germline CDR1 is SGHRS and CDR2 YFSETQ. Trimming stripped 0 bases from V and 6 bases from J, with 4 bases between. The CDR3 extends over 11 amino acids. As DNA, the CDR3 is TGCGCCAGCAGCTTGGAGCGCGAGCAGTACTTC. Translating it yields CASSLEREQYF.

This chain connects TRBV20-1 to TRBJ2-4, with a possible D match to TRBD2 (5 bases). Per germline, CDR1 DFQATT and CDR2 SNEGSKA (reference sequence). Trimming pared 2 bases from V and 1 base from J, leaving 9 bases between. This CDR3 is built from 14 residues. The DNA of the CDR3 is TGCAGTGCTAGATCCCGAGGGGCCAAAAACATTCAGTACTTC. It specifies CSARSRGAKNIQYF.

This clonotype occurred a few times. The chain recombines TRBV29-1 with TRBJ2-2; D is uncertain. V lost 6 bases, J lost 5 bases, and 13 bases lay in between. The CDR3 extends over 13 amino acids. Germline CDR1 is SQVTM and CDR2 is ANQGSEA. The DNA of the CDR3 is TGCAGCGTGGGTACGGCTTCGACCGGGGAGCTGTTTTTT. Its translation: CSVGTASTGELFF.

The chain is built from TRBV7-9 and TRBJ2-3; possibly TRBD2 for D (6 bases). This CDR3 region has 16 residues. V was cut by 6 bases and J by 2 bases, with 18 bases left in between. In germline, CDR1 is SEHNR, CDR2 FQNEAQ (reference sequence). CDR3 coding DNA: TGTGCCAGCAGTAAAGAGGCCGGGGGTTCCACAGATACGCAGTATTTT. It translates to CASSKEAGGSTDTQYF.

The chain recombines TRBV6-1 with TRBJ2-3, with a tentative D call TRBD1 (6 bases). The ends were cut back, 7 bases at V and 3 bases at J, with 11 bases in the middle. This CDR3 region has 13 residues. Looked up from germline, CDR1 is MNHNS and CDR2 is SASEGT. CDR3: CASIIQGTDTQYF. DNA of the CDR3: TGTGCCAGCATTATACAGGGTACAGATACGCAGTATTTT.

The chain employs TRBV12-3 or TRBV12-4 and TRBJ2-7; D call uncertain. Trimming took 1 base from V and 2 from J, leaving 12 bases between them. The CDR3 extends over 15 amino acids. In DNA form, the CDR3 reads TGTGCCAGCAGTTTAGTGGGGAATTCAACCTACGAGCAGTACTTC. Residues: CASSLVGNSTYEQYF.

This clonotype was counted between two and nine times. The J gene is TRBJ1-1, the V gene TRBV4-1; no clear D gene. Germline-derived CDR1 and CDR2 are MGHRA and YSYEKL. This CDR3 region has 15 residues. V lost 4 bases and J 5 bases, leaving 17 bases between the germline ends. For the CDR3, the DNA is TGCGCCAGCAGCCGACTACTGGTCCAGAGTACTGAAGCTTTCTTT. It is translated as CASSRLLVQSTEAFF.

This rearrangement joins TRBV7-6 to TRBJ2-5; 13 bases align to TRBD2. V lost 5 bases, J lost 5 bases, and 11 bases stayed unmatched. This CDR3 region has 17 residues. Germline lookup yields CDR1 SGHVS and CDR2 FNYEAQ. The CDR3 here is CASSPTLAGGPGETQYF. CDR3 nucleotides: TGTGCCAGCAGCCCCACACTAGCGGGGGGGCCGGGGGAGACCCAGTACTTC.

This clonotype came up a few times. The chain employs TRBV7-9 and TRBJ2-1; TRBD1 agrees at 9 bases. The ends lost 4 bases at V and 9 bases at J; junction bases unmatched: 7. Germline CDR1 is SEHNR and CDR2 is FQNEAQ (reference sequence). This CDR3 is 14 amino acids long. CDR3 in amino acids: CASSSSGQGTEQFF. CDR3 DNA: TGTGCCAGCAGCTCCTCGGGACAGGGTACTGAGCAGTTCTTC. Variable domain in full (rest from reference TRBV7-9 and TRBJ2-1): DTGVSQNPRHKITKRGQNVTFRCDPISEHNRLYWYRQTLGQGPEFLTYFQNEAQLEKSRLLSDRFSAERPKGSFSTLEIQRTEQGDSAMYLCASSSSGQGTEQFFGPGTRLTVL.

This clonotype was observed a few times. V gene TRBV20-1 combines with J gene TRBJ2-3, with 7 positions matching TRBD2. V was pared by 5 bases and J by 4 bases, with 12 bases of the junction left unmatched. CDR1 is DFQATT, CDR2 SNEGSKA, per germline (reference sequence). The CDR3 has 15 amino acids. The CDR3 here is CSAPGAGELPDTQYF. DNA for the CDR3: TGCAGTGCTCCCGGGGCGGGAGAGCTACCAGATACGCAGTATTTT.

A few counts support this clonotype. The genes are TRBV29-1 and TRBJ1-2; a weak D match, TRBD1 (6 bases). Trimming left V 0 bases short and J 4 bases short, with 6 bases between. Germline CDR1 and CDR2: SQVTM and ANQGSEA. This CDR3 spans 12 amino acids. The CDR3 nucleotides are TGCAGCGTTGAAGACAGGGGCTATGGCTACACCTTC. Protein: CSVEDRGYGYTF. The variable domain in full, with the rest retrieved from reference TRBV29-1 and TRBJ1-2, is SAVISQKPSRDICQRGTSLTIQCQVDSQVTMMFWYRQQPGQSLTLIATANQGSEATYESGFVIDKFPISRPNLTFSTLTVSNMSPEDSSIYLCSVEDRGYGYTFGSGTRLTVV.

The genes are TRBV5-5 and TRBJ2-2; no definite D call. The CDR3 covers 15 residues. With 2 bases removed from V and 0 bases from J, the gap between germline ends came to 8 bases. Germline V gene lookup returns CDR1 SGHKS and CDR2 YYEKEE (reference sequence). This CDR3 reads CASSFRAANTGELFF. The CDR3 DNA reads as TGTGCCAGCAGCTTTAGGGCAGCGAACACCGGGGAGCTGTTTTTT.

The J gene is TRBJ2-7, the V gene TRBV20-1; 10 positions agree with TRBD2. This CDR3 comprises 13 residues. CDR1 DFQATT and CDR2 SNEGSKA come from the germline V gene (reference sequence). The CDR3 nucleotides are TGCAGCGCAACTAGCGGGGTTTACTACGAGCAGTACTTC. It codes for CSATSGVYYEQYF.

The CDR3 loop is CASSLLGQGADTQYF. In DNA form, the CDR3 reads TGCGCCAGCAGCTTGCTCGGACAGGGGGCAGATACGCAGTATTTT. J is TRBJ2-3 and V is TRBV5-1; 10 nucleotides align to TRBD1. The CDR3 runs 15 residues. The germline V gene has CDR1 SGHRS and CDR2 YFSETQ. The trim removed 1 base at V and 4 bases at J, leaving 3 bases unmatched.

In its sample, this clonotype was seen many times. Here the CDR3 DNA reads TGTGCCAGTAGTATAGGCCTAACGGGAGAGCAGTACTTC. This gives the protein CASSIGLTGEQYF. The chain uses TRBV19 and TRBJ2-7, with a possible D match to TRBD2 (5 bases). V gave up 1 base and J gave up 7 bases, with 11 bases separating them. CDR1 LNHDA and CDR2 SQIVND come from the germline V gene (reference sequence). The length of the CDR3 is 13 residues.

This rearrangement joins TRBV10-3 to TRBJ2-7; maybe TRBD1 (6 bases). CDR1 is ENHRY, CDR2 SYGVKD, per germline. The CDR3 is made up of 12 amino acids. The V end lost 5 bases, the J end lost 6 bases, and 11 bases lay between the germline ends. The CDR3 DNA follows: TGTGCCATCAGTCAGGGGAGTTTCGAGCAGTACTTC. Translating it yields CAISQGSFEQYF.

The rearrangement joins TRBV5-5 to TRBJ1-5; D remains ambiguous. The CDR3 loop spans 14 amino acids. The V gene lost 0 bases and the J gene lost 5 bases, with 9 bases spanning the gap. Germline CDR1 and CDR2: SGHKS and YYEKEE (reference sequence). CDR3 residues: CASSLGGPDQPQHF. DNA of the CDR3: TGTGCCAGCAGCTTGGGGGGTCCCGATCAGCCCCAGCATTTT.

The CDR3 region has the DNA TGTGCCAGCTCACCACAGCCCGCGGACTCCGCCGGGGAGCTGTTTTTT. Amino acids: CASSPQPADSAGELFF. The chain carries TRBV18 and TRBJ2-2; D might be TRBD2 (5 bases). V was pared by 1 base and J by 6 bases, with 15 bases between. This CDR3 comprises 16 residues. From germline, CDR1 is KGHSH and CDR2 LQKENI.

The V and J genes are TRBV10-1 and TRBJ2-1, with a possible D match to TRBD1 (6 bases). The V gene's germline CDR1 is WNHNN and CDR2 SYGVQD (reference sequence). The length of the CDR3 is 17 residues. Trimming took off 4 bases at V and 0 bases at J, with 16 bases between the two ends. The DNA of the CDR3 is TGCGCCAGCAGTGGAGACAGGCCTACCCTCTCCTACAATGAGCAGTTCTTC. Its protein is CASSGDRPTLSYNEQFF.

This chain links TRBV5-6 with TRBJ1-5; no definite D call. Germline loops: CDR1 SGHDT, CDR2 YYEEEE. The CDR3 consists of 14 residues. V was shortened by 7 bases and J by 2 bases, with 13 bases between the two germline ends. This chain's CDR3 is CASQRYGGNQPQHF. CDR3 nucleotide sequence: TGTGCCAGCCAAAGATACGGTGGCAATCAGCCCCAGCATTTT.